This entry lists 16 T cell receptor beta chains sequenced from one sample in a study of T cells after yellow fever vaccination. TCRdb fed the 5' RACE reads into MiXCR, producing one record per CDR3 protein. The sample shows about 52,000 distinct CDR3 sequences, approximately 6.6% of them seen only once. The source was CD8+ T cells not binding an NS4B(214-222) dextramer, sorted from PBMCs, collected roughly seven weeks after the first yellow fever vaccination. These receptors came from a man between 18 and 35 years old who received the YFV17D yellow fever vaccine.

This clonotype occurred a few times. The J gene is TRBJ1-1, the V gene TRBV15; D unclear. The CDR3 is 13 residues long. Trimming stripped 5 bases from V and 9 bases from J, with 16 bases between. Germline V gene data show CDR1 as LNHNV and CDR2 as YYDKDF (reference sequence). The CDR3 coding sequence is TGTGCCACCAGCCAAGCCGGACCGAACAAAGCTTTCTTT. Translating it yields CATSQAGPNKAFF.

With regard to this clonotype: A much bigger clone sits one base away, suggesting this may be a read error. The chain employs TRBV6-5 and TRBJ2-1; 9 positions agree with TRBD1. This CDR3 has 16 amino acids. V trimming: 2 bases; J trimming: 8 bases; junction bases outside the gene matches: 10. The germline V gene has CDR1 MNHEY and CDR2 SVGAGI. The CDR3 spells CASSYAPGQGNDEQFF. The CDR3, as DNA: TGTGCCAGCAGTTACGCCCCGGGACAGGGTAATGATGAGCAGTTCTTC.

In this sample, this clonotype turned up many times. The rearrangement joins TRBV12-3 or TRBV12-4 to TRBJ2-4; D unresolved. The germline V and J ends were trimmed by 1 base and 0 bases, with 4 bases remaining between them. CDR3 size: 14 residues. This chain's CDR3 is CASSLDLAKNIQYF. CDR3 coding DNA: TGTGCCAGCAGTTTAGATCTAGCCAAAAACATTCAGTACTTC.

There are many counts of this clonotype. This chain uses TRBV20-1 with TRBJ2-3; D could derive from TRBD1 or TRBD2 (6 bases each). The CDR3 has 15 residues. V lost 0 bases and J lost 3, with 13 bases in between. Germline-derived CDR1 and CDR2 are DFQATT and SNEGSKA (reference sequence). This chain's CDR3 is CSARDRGGKTDTQYF. CDR3 bases: TGCAGTGCTAGAGACAGAGGGGGGAAGACAGATACGCAGTATTTT.

This clonotype was counted at least ten times. The chain is built from TRBV7-6 and TRBJ1-6; unclear D gene. Germline CDR1 reads SGHVS; CDR2 reads FNYEAQ. Trimming removed 5 bases from V and 7 bases from J, with 15 bases in between. CDR3 size: 15 residues. CDR3 loop: CASSRGEGGNSPLHF. CDR3 sequence (DNA): TGTGCCAGCAGCCGCGGGGAGGGAGGGAATTCACCCCTCCACTTT.

The table lists this clonotype with many counts. The chain has TRBV25-1 and TRBJ2-7, with 8 bases lining up with TRBD1. This CDR3 contains 15 residues. Germline loops: CDR1 MGHDK, CDR2 SYGVNS. J gave up 2 bases and V 6 bases, and 9 bases lay outside the gene matches. CDR3 bases: TGTGCCAGCAGCCCTGGTTCGGGACAGGCCTACGAGCAGTACTTC. It yields the protein CASSPGSGQAYEQYF.

This clonotype was recorded a few times. The genes are TRBV18 and TRBJ2-1; TRBD1 matches at 12 bases. Germline CDR1 reads KGHSH; CDR2 reads LQKENI. Trimming cost V 3 bases and J 5 bases; bases outside gene matches: 5. This CDR3 contains 16 residues. CDR3 residues: CASSPLGQGANNEQFF. The CDR3 coding sequence is TGTGCCAGCTCACCCTTGGGACAGGGGGCGAACAATGAGCAGTTCTTC.

The table lists this clonotype with a few counts. The chain has TRBV29-1 and TRBJ1-2; D is unclear. This CDR3 comprises 14 residues. Trimming left V 0 bases short and J 1 base short, with 9 bases between. Germline CDR1 SQVTM, CDR2 ANQGSEA. The chain's CDR3 is CSVEDPVNNYGYTF. CDR3 bases: TGCAGCGTTGAAGATCCCGTCAATAACTATGGCTACACCTTC.

The chain is built from TRBV27 and TRBJ2-1; D perhaps matches TRBD1 (6 bases). Germline values: CDR1 MNHEY, CDR2 SMNVEV (reference sequence). The CDR3 has 15 residues. Trimming shortened V by 7 bases and J by 1 base, and 14 bases separated the two germline ends. CDR3 region: CASTYTGSSYNEQFF. CDR3 bases: TGTGCCAGCACCTATACAGGGTCATCCTACAATGAGCAGTTCTTC.

At least ten counts were recorded for this clonotype. V usage is TRBV4-3 and J usage is TRBJ2-1; possibly TRBD2 for D (6 bases). The CDR3 totals 13 residues. Germline CDR1 LGHNA, CDR2 YSLEER. V dropped 6 bases and J dropped 5 bases, with 11 bases sitting between them. The CDR3 is CASRLGLDNEQFF. The CDR3 region has the DNA TGCGCCAGCAGACTGGGACTGGACAATGAGCAGTTCTTC.

The chain recombines TRBV5-4 with TRBJ1-6, with D perhaps TRBD1 (5 bases). Germline CDR1 and CDR2: SGHNT and YYREEE (reference sequence). This CDR3 spans 15 amino acids. Trimming stripped 0 bases from V and 9 bases from J, with 13 bases between. The CDR3 region has the DNA TGTGCCAGCAGCTTGGTCAAGGGACTTGGTTCACCCCTCCACTTT. This translates into CASSLVKGLGSPLHF.

This clonotype was picked up a small number of times. The DNA of the CDR3 is TGTGCCAGCAGCGTAGGGGACAGCGGAAACACCATATATTTT. This codes for CASSVGDSGNTIYF. This chain joins TRBV9 and TRBJ1-3; TRBD1 aligns across 7 bases. Germline lookup yields CDR1 SGDLS and CDR2 YYNGEE. V was clipped by 0 bases and J by 4 bases; unmatched bases: 1. The CDR3 loop spans 14 amino acids.

This clonotype occurred many times. The J gene is TRBJ2-1, the V gene TRBV11-1; the match to TRBD2 covers 12 bases. The CDR3 contains 15 residues. With 5 bases clipped from V and 5 bases from J, the junction kept 4 bases outside the gene matches. Germline loops: CDR1 SGHAT, CDR2 FQDESV (reference sequence). CDR3 protein: CASSPGLAGHNEQFF. CDR3 DNA sequence: TGTGCCAGCAGCCCCGGACTAGCGGGGCACAATGAGCAGTTCTTC.

This clonotype was counted only a few times. This rearrangement joins TRBV27 to TRBJ2-1; 9 bases align to TRBD1. Trimming at V came to 6 bases and at J to 12 bases, leaving 6 bases not matched to a gene. This CDR3 spans 12 amino acids. Looked up from germline, CDR1 is MNHEY and CDR2 is SMNVEV (reference sequence). As DNA, the CDR3 is TGTGCCAGCAGGGGACAGGGCTGGTGGCAGTTCTTC. Protein product: CASRGQGWWQFF.

In this sample, this clonotype turned up many times. This sequence joins TRBV6-5 and TRBJ2-1, with 7 bases identical to TRBD1. Trimming removed 0 bases from V and 4 bases from J; junction bases left unmatched: 0. From germline, CDR1 is MNHEY and CDR2 SVGAGI. The CDR3 covers 14 residues. The CDR3 sequence: CASSYSGQYNEQFF. Here the CDR3 DNA reads TGTGCCAGCAGTTACTCGGGACAGTACAATGAGCAGTTCTTC.

The V and J genes are TRBV6-1 and TRBJ2-1, with a weak D call TRBD1 (6 bases). V lost 7 bases, J lost 10 bases, and 23 bases lay in between. The germline V gene encodes CDR1 MNHNS and CDR2 SASEGT. CDR3 size: 15 residues. This CDR3 is CASKHHTGSPREQFF. The CDR3 DNA reads TGTGCCAGCAAACACCACACAGGGTCCCCCCGGGAGCAGTTCTTC.